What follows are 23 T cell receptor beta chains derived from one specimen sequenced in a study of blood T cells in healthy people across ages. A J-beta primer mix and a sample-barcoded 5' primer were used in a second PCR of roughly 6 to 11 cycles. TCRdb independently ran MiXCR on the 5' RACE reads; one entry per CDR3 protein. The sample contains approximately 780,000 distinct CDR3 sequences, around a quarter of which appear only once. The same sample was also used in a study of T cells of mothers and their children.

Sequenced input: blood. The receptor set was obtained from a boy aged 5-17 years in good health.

As DNA, the CDR3 is TGTGCCAGCGAGACAGAGGACAGGGGCTACAATGAGCAGTTCTTC. This gives the protein CASETEDRGYNEQFF. This chain links TRBV5-6 with TRBJ2-1, with TRBD1 matching over 9 bases. Per germline, CDR1 SGHDT and CDR2 YYEEEE. There are 15 residues in the CDR3. V lost 7 bases, J lost 3 bases, and 8 bases stayed unmatched.

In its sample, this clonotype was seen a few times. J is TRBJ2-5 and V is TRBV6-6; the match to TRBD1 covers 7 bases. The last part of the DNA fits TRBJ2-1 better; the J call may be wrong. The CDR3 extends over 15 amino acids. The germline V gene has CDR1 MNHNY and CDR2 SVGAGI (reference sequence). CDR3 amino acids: CASSLDRALEGEQFF. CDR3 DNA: TGTGCCAGCAGTCTCGACAGGGCCCTCGAGGGGGAGCAGTTCTTC.

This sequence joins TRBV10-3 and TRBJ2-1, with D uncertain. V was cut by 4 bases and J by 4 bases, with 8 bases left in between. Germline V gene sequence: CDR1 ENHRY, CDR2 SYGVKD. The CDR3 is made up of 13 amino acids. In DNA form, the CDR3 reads TGTGCCATCAGTGTGAGGCTATACAATGAGCAGTTCTTC. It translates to CAISVRLYNEQFF.

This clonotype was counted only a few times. This chain's CDR3 is CASSFRRGDEKLFF. In DNA, the CDR3 is TGCGCCAGCAGCTTCCGGAGGGGTGATGAAAAACTGTTTTTT. The chain is built from TRBV5-1 and TRBJ1-4; D is perhaps TRBD1 (5 bases). Germline CDR1 reads SGHRS; CDR2 reads YFSETQ. Deletions cut 2 bases from V and 6 bases from J, with 11 bases between. This CDR3 contains 14 residues. The variable domain in full, with the rest retrieved from reference TRBV5-1 and TRBJ1-4, is KAGVTQTPRYLIKTRGQQVTLSCSPISGHRSVSWYQQTPGQGLQFLFEYFSETQRNKGNFPGRFSGRQFSNSRSEMNVSTLELGDSALYLCASSFRRGDEKLFFGSGTQLSVL.

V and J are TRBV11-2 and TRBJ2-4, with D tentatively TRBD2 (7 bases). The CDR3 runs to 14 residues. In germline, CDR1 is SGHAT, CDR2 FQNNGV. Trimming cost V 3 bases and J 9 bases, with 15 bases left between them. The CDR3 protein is CASSFPGRGGIQYF. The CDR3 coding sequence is TGTGCCAGCAGCTTTCCGGGTAGGGGGGGCATTCAGTACTTC.

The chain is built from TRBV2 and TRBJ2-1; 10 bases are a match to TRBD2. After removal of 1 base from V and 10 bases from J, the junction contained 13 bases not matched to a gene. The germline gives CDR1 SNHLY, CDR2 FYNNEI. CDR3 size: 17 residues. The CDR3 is CASSEGASGGLQWEQFF. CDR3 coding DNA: TGTGCCAGCAGTGAAGGGGCTAGCGGGGGTCTACAATGGGAGCAGTTCTTC.

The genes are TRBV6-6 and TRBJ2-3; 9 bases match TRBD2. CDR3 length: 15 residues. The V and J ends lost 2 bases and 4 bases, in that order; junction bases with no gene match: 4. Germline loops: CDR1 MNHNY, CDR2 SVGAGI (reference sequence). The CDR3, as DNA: TGTGCCAGCAGTTACGGGGCGGGGGGGTCAGATACGCAGTATTTT. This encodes CASSYGAGGSDTQYF.

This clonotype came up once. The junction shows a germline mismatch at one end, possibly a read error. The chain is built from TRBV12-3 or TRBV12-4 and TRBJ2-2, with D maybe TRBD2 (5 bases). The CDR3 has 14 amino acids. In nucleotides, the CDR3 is TGTGCCAGCAGGCCCTCCGAGAACACCGGGGAGCTGGTTTTT. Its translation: CASRPSENTGELVF.

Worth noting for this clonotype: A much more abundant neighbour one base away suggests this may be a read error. CDR3 protein: CASSLVQERLVVYEQYF. The DNA for the CDR3 is TGTGCCAGCAGCTTAGTTCAGGAAAGACTGGTGGTCTACGAGCAGTACTTC. The chain couples TRBV7-9 to TRBJ2-7; no reliable D call. The V and J ends lost 1 base and 3 bases respectively, with 19 bases between them. The CDR3 sequence is 17 residues long. Germline loops: CDR1 SEHNR, CDR2 FQNEAQ (reference sequence).

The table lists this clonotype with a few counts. The CDR3 protein is CSARDLASGGPELETQYF. The CDR3 DNA reads TGCAGTGCTAGAGATCTGGCTAGCGGGGGGCCCGAGTTGGAGACCCAGTACTTC. The V and J genes are TRBV20-1 and TRBJ2-5, with 11 bases identical to TRBD2. The CDR3 consists of 18 residues. The J segment lost 5 bases and the V segment lost 0 bases, leaving 14 bases of the junction unmatched. Germline V gene sequence: CDR1 DFQATT, CDR2 SNEGSKA (reference sequence).

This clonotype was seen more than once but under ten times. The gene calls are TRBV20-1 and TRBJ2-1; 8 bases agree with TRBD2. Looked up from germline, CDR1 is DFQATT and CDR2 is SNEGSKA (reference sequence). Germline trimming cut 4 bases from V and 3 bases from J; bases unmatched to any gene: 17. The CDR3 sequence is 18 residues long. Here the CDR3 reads CSAKKVSRGETVYNEQFF. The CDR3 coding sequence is TGCAGTGCTAAAAAAGTCTCGCGGGGGGAGACCGTCTACAATGAGCAGTTCTTC.

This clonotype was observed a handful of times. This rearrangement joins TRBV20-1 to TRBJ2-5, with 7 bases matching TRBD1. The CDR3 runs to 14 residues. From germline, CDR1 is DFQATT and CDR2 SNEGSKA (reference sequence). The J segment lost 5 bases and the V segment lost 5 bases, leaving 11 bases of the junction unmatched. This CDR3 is CSASRTPTGETQYF. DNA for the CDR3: TGCAGTGCTTCTCGGACCCCGACAGGGGAGACCCAGTACTTC.

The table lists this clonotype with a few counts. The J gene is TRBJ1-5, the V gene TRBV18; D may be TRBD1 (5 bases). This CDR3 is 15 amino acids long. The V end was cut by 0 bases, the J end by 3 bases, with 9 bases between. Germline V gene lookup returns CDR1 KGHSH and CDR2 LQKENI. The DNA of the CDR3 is TGTGCCAGCTCACCACCTAACAGGCCCAATCAGCCCCAGCATTTT. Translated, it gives CASSPPNRPNQPQHF.

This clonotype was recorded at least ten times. This CDR3 reads CASSLGQSSYNSPLHF. The CDR3 nucleotides read TGTGCCAGCAGCCTTGGACAGAGCTCCTATAATTCACCCCTCCACTTT. The rearrangement links TRBV28 to TRBJ1-6; a weak D match, TRBD1 (6 bases). The V gene's germline CDR1 is MDHEN and CDR2 SYDVKM. The V gene lost 6 bases and the J gene lost 0 bases, with 12 bases spanning the gap. The CDR3 sequence is 16 residues long.

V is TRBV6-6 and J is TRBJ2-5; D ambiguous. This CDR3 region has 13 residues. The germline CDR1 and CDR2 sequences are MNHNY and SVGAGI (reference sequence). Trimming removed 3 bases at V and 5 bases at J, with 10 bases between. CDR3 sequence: CASSYQVSETQYF. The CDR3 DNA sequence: TGTGCCAGCAGTTATCAGGTTTCGGAGACCCAGTACTTC.

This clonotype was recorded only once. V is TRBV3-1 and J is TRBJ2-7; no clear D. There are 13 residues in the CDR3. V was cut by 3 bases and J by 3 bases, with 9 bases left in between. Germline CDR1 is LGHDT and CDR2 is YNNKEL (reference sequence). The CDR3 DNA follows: TGTGCCAGCAGCCATGATCTAAGCTACGAGCAGTACTTC. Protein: CASSHDLSYEQYF.

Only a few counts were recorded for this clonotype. The CDR3 DNA reads TGTGCCAGCAGCTTTAAGGGCGAAGCTAACTATGGCTACACCTTC. Amino acid sequence: CASSFKGEANYGYTF. V usage is TRBV5-5 and J usage is TRBJ1-2; no firm D call. This CDR3 is 15 amino acids long. Germline lookup yields CDR1 SGHKS and CDR2 YYEKEE (reference sequence). Trimming removed 2 bases from V and 0 bases from J, with 11 bases in between.

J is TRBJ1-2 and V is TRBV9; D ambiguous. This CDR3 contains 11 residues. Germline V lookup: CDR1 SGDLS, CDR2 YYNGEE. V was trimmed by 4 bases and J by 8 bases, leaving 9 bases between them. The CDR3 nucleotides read TGTGCCAGCAGCCGGTTATACGGCTACACCTTC. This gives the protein CASSRLYGYTF.

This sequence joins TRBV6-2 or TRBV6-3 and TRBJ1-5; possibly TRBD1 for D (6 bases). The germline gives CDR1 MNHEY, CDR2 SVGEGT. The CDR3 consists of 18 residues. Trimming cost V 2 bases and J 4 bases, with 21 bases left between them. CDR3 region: CASSYTPASRGRNQPQHF. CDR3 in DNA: TGTGCCAGCAGTTACACGCCGGCAAGCCGGGGGCGGAATCAGCCCCAGCATTTT.

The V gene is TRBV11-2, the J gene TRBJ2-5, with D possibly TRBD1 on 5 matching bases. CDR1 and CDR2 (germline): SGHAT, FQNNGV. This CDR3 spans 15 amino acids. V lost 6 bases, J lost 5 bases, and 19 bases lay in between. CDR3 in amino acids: CASSQSPMTVETQYF. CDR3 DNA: TGTGCCAGCAGTCAATCCCCGATGACAGTCGAGACCCAGTACTTC.

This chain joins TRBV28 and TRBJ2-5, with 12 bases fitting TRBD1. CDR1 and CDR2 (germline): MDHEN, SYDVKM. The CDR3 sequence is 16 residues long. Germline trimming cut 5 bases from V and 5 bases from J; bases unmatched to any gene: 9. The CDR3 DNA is TGTGCCAGCAGTATAACCGGGACAGGGGGCGCGGAGACCCAGTACTTC. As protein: CASSITGTGGAETQYF.

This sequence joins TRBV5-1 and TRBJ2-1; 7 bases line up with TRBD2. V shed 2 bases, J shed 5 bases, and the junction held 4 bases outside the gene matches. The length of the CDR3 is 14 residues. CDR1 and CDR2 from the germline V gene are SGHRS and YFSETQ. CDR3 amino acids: CASSFGGVDNEQFF. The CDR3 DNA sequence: TGCGCCAGCAGCTTTGGGGGGGTAGACAATGAGCAGTTCTTC. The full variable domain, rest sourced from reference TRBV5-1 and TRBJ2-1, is KAGVTQTPRYLIKTRGQQVTLSCSPISGHRSVSWYQQTPGQGLQFLFEYFSETQRNKGNFPGRFSGRQFSNSRSEMNVSTLELGDSALYLCASSFGGVDNEQFFGPGTRLTVL.

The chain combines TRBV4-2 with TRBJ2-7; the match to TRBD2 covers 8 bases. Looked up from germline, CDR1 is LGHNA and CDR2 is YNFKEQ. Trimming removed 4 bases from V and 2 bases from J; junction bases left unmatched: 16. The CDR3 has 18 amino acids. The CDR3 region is CASSLQQGGVAGTYEQYF. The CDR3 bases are TGTGCCAGCAGCCTTCAGCAGGGAGGGGTAGCGGGGACCTACGAGCAGTACTTC.